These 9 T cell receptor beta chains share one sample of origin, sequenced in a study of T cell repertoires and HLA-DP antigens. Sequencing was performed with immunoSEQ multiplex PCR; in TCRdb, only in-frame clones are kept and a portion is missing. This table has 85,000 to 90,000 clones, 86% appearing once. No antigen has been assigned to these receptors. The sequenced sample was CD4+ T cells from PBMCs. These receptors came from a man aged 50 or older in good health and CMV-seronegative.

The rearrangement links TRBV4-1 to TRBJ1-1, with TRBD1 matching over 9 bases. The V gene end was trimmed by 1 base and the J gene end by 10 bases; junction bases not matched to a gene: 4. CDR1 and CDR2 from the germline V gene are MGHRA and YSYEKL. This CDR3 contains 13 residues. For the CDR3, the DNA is TGCGCCAGCAGCCAAGGGACAGGGGTTCGAGCTTTCTTT. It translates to CASSQGTGVRAFF.

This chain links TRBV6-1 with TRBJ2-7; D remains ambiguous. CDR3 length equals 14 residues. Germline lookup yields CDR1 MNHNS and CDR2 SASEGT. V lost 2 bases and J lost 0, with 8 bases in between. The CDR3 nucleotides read TGTGCCAGCAGTGAAACCTATTACTCCTACGAGCAGTACTTC. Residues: CASSETYYSYEQYF.

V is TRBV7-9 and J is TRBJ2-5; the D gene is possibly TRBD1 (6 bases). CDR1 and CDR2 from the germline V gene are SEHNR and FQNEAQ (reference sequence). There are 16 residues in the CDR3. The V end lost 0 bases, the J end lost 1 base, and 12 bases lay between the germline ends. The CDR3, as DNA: TGTGCCAGCAGCTTAGCCCAGGGGTATGGCCAAGAGACCCAGTACTTC. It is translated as CASSLAQGYGQETQYF.

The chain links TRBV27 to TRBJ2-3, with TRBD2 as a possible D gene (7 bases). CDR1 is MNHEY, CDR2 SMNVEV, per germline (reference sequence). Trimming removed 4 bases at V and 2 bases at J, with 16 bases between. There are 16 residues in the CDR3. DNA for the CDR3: TGTGCCAGCAGTTGGGCCAGGGGAGGGAACACAGATACGCAGTATTTT. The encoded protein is CASSWARGGNTDTQYF.

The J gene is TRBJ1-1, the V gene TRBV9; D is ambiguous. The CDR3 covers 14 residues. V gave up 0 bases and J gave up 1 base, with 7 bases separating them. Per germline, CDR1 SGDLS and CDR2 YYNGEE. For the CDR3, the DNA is TGTGCCAGCAGCGTAGGCCCGCAGAACACTGAAGCTTTCTTT. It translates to CASSVGPQNTEAFF.

In DNA, the CDR3 is TGTGCCAGCAGCTTAGTTGGGTCGGGTAGCGGGGGGGCAAACGAGCAGTACTTC. It codes for CASSLVGSGSGGANEQYF. The chain links TRBV7-6 to TRBJ2-7, with TRBD2 identical over 11 bases. This CDR3 spans 18 amino acids. V trimming: 1 base; J trimming: 5 bases; junction bases outside the gene matches: 13. Looked up from germline, CDR1 is SGHVS and CDR2 is FNYEAQ.

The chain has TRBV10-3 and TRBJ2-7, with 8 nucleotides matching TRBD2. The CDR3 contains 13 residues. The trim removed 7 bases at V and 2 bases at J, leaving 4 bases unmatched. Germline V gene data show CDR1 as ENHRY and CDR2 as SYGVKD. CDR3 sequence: CAIKAGVPYEQYF. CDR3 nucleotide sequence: TGTGCCATCAAAGCGGGGGTCCCCTACGAGCAGTACTTC.

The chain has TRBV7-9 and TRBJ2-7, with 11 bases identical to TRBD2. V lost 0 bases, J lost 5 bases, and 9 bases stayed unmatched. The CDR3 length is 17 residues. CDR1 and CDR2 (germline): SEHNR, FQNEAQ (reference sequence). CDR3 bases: TGTGCCAGCAGCTTAGCCGAGGGACTAGCGGCCCTTAACGAGCAGTACTTC. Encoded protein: CASSLAEGLAALNEQYF.

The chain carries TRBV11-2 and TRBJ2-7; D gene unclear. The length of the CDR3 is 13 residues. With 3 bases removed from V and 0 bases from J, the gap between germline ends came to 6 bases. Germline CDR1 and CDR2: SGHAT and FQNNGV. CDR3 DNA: TGTGCCAGCAGCTTGGCCGGCTCCTACGAGCAGTACTTC. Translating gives CASSLAGSYEQYF. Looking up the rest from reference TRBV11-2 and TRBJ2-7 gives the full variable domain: EAGVAQSPRYKIIEKRQSVAFWCNPISGHATLYWYQQILGQGPKLLIQFQNNGVVDDSQLPKDRFSAERLKGVDSTLKIQPAKLEDSAVYLCASSLAGSYEQYFGPGTRLTVT.